This passage covers 23 T cell receptor beta chains from one sample sequenced in a study of identical twins. One entry per CDR3 protein results from TCRdb running MiXCR on the 5' RACE reads. The table records around 1.7 million distinct CDR3 sequences, roughly 35% of them present only once. Sequenced material: cord blood. Receptors originate from a newborn girl in good health.

The J gene is TRBJ2-1, the V gene TRBV24-1; 15 bases match TRBD2. The germline CDR1 and CDR2 sequences are KGHDR and SFDVKD. The V segment lost 5 bases and the J segment 2 bases; nucleotides outside the gene matches: 0. This CDR3 contains 16 residues. The CDR3 region has the DNA TGTGCCACCAGTGGGACTAGCGGGAGGGCCTACAATGAGCAGTTCTTC. It translates to CATSGTSGRAYNEQFF.

V gene TRBV12-3 or TRBV12-4 combines with J gene TRBJ1-5; no reliable D call. Trimming removed 7 bases from V and 0 bases from J, with 13 bases in between. The CDR3 extends over 15 amino acids. The CDR3 spells CASIRIRYSNQPQHF. The CDR3 DNA reads as TGTGCCAGCATCCGAATACGGTATAGCAATCAGCCCCAGCATTTT.

The chain's CDR3 is CSVLRTSGYNEQYF. DNA of the CDR3: TGCAGCGTTTTAAGGACTAGCGGATACAATGAGCAGTACTTC. V is TRBV29-1 and J is TRBJ2-7, with 10 bases fitting TRBD2. This CDR3 contains 14 residues. Unmatched junction bases numbered 11, after V lost 5 bases and J lost 7 bases. Germline assignment: CDR1 SQVTM and CDR2 ANQGSEA.

The count of this clonotype is one. This sequence joins TRBV6-2 or TRBV6-3 and TRBJ1-1; D is uncertain. This CDR3 spans 14 amino acids. CDR1 and CDR2 from the germline V gene are MNHEY and SVGEGT. V was clipped by 6 bases and J by 4 bases, with 15 bases between them. The CDR3 loop is CASSPHPRGTEAFF. Written as DNA, the CDR3 is TGTGCCAGCAGCCCACACCCCCGGGGCACTGAAGCTTTCTTT.

This clonotype was seen only a few times. The V and J genes are TRBV5-1 and TRBJ2-3, with D uncertain. Germline CDR1 reads SGHRS; CDR2 reads YFSETQ. CDR3 length equals 15 residues. Trimming pared 0 bases from V and 1 base from J, leaving 9 bases between. The CDR3, as DNA: TGCGCCAGCAGCTTGGGAGAAATCGGCACAGATACGCAGTATTTT. Residues: CASSLGEIGTDTQYF.

The gene calls are TRBV24-1 and TRBJ2-2; D is uncertain. The V gene lost 1 base and the J gene lost 5 bases, with 7 bases spanning the gap. In germline, CDR1 is KGHDR, CDR2 SFDVKD. The CDR3 covers 14 residues. The CDR3 reads CATSDLPSTGELFF. The CDR3 nucleotides are TGTGCCACCAGTGATTTACCCTCTACCGGGGAGCTGTTTTTT.

This clonotype was counted only a few times. The rearrangement uses TRBV7-9 and TRBJ1-1; tentatively, D is TRBD1 (6 bases). Germline CDR1 and CDR2: SEHNR and FQNEAQ (reference sequence). This CDR3 comprises 16 residues. V was pared by 5 bases and J by 7 bases, with 23 bases between. In DNA, the CDR3 is TGTGCCAGCAGCCCCCGGTTGTTAAGGGGGTGGATTGAAGCTTTCTTT. Its protein is CASSPRLLRGWIEAFF.

The V and J genes are TRBV7-8 and TRBJ1-1; 7 nucleotides agree with TRBD1. The V segment lost 1 base and the J segment 0 bases; nucleotides outside the gene matches: 11. The CDR3 runs 18 residues. Per germline, CDR1 SGHVS and CDR2 FQNEAQ. The CDR3 here is CASSLVEGQTLMNTEAFF. The CDR3 DNA follows: TGTGCCAGCAGCTTAGTAGAGGGACAGACATTAATGAACACTGAAGCTTTCTTT.

V is TRBV18 and J is TRBJ2-3, with D possibly TRBD2 on 5 matching bases. The germline V gene encodes CDR1 KGHSH and CDR2 LQKENI. The CDR3 sequence is 14 residues long. V lost 0 bases to trimming and J lost 6 bases, with 10 bases between them. The CDR3 loop reads CASSPPASLDTQYF. For the CDR3, the DNA is TGTGCCAGCTCACCACCCGCTAGCCTGGATACGCAGTATTTT.

The genes are TRBV12-3 or TRBV12-4 and TRBJ2-1, with 9 bases aligning to TRBD2. CDR3 length equals 17 residues. The trim removed 1 base at V and 2 bases at J, leaving 6 bases unmatched. CDR3 nucleotides: TGTGCCAGCAGTTTAGGAATGGCGGGGGGGCCCTACAATGAGCAGTTCTTC. Translated, it gives CASSLGMAGGPYNEQFF.

This chain uses TRBV6-5 with TRBJ1-1; 7 bases fit TRBD1. The J segment lost 3 bases and the V segment lost 4 bases, leaving 17 bases of the junction unmatched. The CDR3 is 18 amino acids. CDR1 and CDR2 (germline): MNHEY, SVGAGI. The CDR3 region is CASSSRQGGRERYTEAFF. CDR3 DNA: TGTGCCAGCAGTTCAAGACAGGGTGGACGGGAAAGGTACACTGAAGCTTTCTTT.

The rearrangement joins TRBV15 to TRBJ2-1, with a tentative D call TRBD2 (6 bases). V dropped 1 base and J dropped 6 bases, with 13 bases sitting between them. Germline V lookup: CDR1 LNHNV, CDR2 YYDKDF (reference sequence). The CDR3 covers 15 residues. The chain's CDR3 is CATSRAGTSPNEQFF. The CDR3 DNA reads TGTGCCACCAGCAGAGCCGGGACTTCGCCCAATGAGCAGTTCTTC.

The chain links TRBV20-1 to TRBJ2-1, with TRBD2 matching over 9 bases. Matching the DNA end better, TRBJ2-7 makes the J call doubtful. There are 16 residues in the CDR3. The germline gives CDR1 DFQATT, CDR2 SNEGSKA (reference sequence). CDR3 DNA: TGCAGTGCTAGAGGTTCGCTAGCGGGATTCCACAATGAGCAGTACTTC. Translating gives CSARGSLAGFHNEQYF.

Only a few counts were recorded for this clonotype. The chain has TRBV6-6 and TRBJ2-2; D is possibly TRBD1 or TRBD2 (5 bases each). Germline lookup yields CDR1 MNHNY and CDR2 SVGAGI (reference sequence). Trimming removed 2 bases from V and 5 bases from J, with 12 bases in between. The CDR3 contains 15 residues. Written as DNA, the CDR3 is TGTGCCAGCAGTTACATGAGGGGTCGGACCGGGGAGCTGTTTTTT. It is translated as CASSYMRGRTGELFF.

This clonotype was seen ten or more times. This sequence joins TRBV6-5 and TRBJ2-4; possible D gene TRBD2, 6 bases. This CDR3 has 13 residues. V was clipped by 8 bases and J by 0 bases, with 8 bases between them. Looked up from germline, CDR1 is MNHEY and CDR2 is SVGAGI. The CDR3, as DNA: TGTGCCAGCGGGGGACTAGCCAAAAACATTCAGTACTTC. Protein sequence: CASGGLAKNIQYF.

This chain connects TRBV4-1 to TRBJ2-3; 12 bases map to TRBD1. This CDR3 is built from 17 residues. J gave up 5 bases and V 0 bases, and 6 bases lay outside the gene matches. Germline CDR1 and CDR2: MGHRA and YSYEKL. The CDR3 is CASSQDKGTGGLDTQYF. Written as DNA, the CDR3 is TGCGCCAGCAGCCAAGATAAAGGGACAGGGGGCCTAGATACGCAGTATTTT.

V usage is TRBV20-1 and J usage is TRBJ2-3; 13 bases match TRBD2. Germline lookup yields CDR1 DFQATT and CDR2 SNEGSKA (reference sequence). The CDR3 consists of 15 residues. With 4 bases clipped from V and 6 bases from J, the junction kept 7 bases outside the gene matches. This CDR3 reads CSANGLAGVSDTQYF. CDR3 coding DNA: TGCAGTGCTAATGGACTAGCGGGAGTTTCGGATACGCAGTATTTT.

This clonotype was recorded a few times. The V and J genes are TRBV4-1 and TRBJ1-2, with D uncertain. V lost 1 base and J 5 bases, leaving 11 bases between the germline ends. The germline CDR1 and CDR2 sequences are MGHRA and YSYEKL. The CDR3 sequence is 14 residues long. CDR3 protein: CASSQVAVPYGYTF. For the CDR3, the DNA is TGCGCCAGCAGCCAAGTGGCAGTCCCGTATGGCTACACCTTC.

The J gene is TRBJ2-1, the V gene TRBV24-1; 9 bases match TRBD2. The germline CDR1 and CDR2 sequences are KGHDR and SFDVKD. This CDR3 contains 14 residues. J gave up 5 bases and V 6 bases, and 4 bases lay outside the gene matches. The DNA for the CDR3 is TGTGCCACCAGTATGGGACTAGCCGACAATGAGCAGTTCTTC. Encoded protein: CATSMGLADNEQFF.

The chain combines TRBV10-3 with TRBJ2-4, with 11 bases matching TRBD1. The J call may be mistaken, given a closer DNA end match to TRBJ2-7. The CDR3 is made up of 14 amino acids. The germline V gene has CDR1 ENHRY and CDR2 SYGVKD. CDR3 in DNA: TGTGCCGCGGACAGGGGGCTGGGGCCTTACGAGCAGTACTTC. Its protein is CAADRGLGPYEQYF.

The CDR3 region has the DNA TGTGCCAGCAGCCCTGACAGGGAAGACCACAATGAGCGGTACTTC. It translates to CASSPDREDHNERYF. The gene calls are TRBV6-5 and TRBJ2-5; 7 nucleotides line up with TRBD1. The CDR3 totals 15 residues. J was trimmed by 13 bases and V by 6 bases; bases with no gene match: 20. Per germline, CDR1 MNHEY and CDR2 SVGAGI.

This clonotype was observed a few times. This sequence joins TRBV3-1 and TRBJ1-2; a weak D match, TRBD1 (5 bases). The CDR3 runs to 13 residues. Germline lookup yields CDR1 LGHDT and CDR2 YNNKEL (reference sequence). The V gene lost 0 bases and the J gene lost 7 bases, with 9 bases spanning the gap. DNA for the CDR3: TGTGCCAGCAGCCAAGAGGGGGGGACTGGCTACACCTTC. It encodes CASSQEGGTGYTF.

The chain is built from TRBV28 and TRBJ1-1; D possibly corresponds to TRBD1 (6 bases). Germline loops: CDR1 MDHEN, CDR2 SYDVKM. This CDR3 has 13 amino acids. Trimming shortened V by 5 bases and J by 8 bases, and 15 bases separated the two germline ends. The CDR3 here is CASSLMGTSEAFF. For the CDR3, the DNA is TGTGCCAGCAGTCTTATGGGGACAAGCGAAGCTTTCTTT.